This T cell receptor beta chain stems from a study of blood T cells in healthy people across ages. Overall study findings and caveats: PBMCs left unsorted prevented a conclusive naive versus antigen-experienced comparison. Per million T cells, TCR beta diversity dropped roughly linearly as age increased.

Trimming took 1 base from V and 2 from J, leaving 10 bases between them. In germline, CDR1 is MDHEN, CDR2 SYDVKM. The CDR3 loop spans 15 amino acids. A remark on this clonotype: Antigen: not known.

A second PCR of about 7 to 12 cycles used a sample-barcoded 5' primer and a J-beta primer mix. Each cDNA was tagged by a template-switch adaptor containing 12 random nucleotides. Sequencing of every sample gave 2.5 million or more CDR3-containing paired-end reads. TCRdb passed the 5' RACE reads through MiXCR, listing each CDR3 protein once. The sample has hundreds of thousands of distinct CDR3 sequences, 40% to 50% seen once; the top ten hold about 19%. The clonotype was recovered from a man between 60 and 75 years old in good health. The gene calls are TRBV28 and TRBJ2-3, with D possibly TRBD2 on 5 matching bases. The sequencing input was blood. CDR3 region: CASSLSRLSTDTQYF. CDR3 DNA: TGTGCCAGCAGTTTATCTCGACTATCCACAGATACGCAGTATTTT.